The 6 T cell receptor beta chains in this list originate from one sample, sequenced in a study of blood T cell repertoires in COVID-19. Assay: immunoSEQ multiplex PCR; the TCRdb copy retains only in-frame clones and omits some. The top ten hold over 0.7% of the sample, which has fewer than 200,000 clones, approximately 87% seen once. Sequencing was done on a sample of peripheral blood. These receptors came from a woman aged 18-29 years who had recovered from COVID-19.

This clone was counted a few times. This chain links TRBV6-4 with TRBJ1-1; TRBD1 aligns across 8 bases. V was pared by 5 bases and J by 1 base, with 3 bases of the junction left unmatched. The CDR3 is 14 residues long. The germline V gene has CDR1 MRHNA and CDR2 SNTAGT. The CDR3 DNA follows: TGTGCCAGCAGTCCGGGACAGGAGAACACTGAAGCTTTCTTT. This encodes CASSPGQENTEAFF.

The CDR3 nucleotides read TGTGCCAGCAGCCCCAGGGGAGGGGGGAACACTGAAGCTTTCTTT. This gives the protein CASSPRGGGNTEAFF. V usage is TRBV7-3 and J usage is TRBJ1-1; maybe TRBD1 (6 bases). The CDR3 covers 15 residues. CDR1 is SGHTA, CDR2 FQGTGA, per germline. V was shortened by 5 bases and J by 1 base, with 14 bases between the two germline ends.

In DNA form, the CDR3 reads TGTGCCAGCAGCGTAGACCCAGGGGGCCAGGATAATTCACCCCTCCACTTT. Its translation is CASSVDPGGQDNSPLHF. This sequence joins TRBV9 and TRBJ1-6; 8 nucleotides line up with TRBD1. Germline V gives CDR1 SGDLS, CDR2 YYNGEE. With 0 bases clipped from V and 5 bases from J, the junction kept 7 bases outside the gene matches. The CDR3 is made up of 17 amino acids.

The gene calls are TRBV10-3 and TRBJ2-7; tentative D call: TRBD1 (5 bases). This CDR3 has 11 residues. V lost 9 bases and J lost 4, with 10 bases in between. Per the germline V gene, CDR1 is ENHRY and CDR2 is SYGVKD. This CDR3 reads CAIRDSYEQYF. Here the CDR3 DNA reads TGTGCCATACGCGACAGTTACGAGCAGTACTTC.

This chain links TRBV6-2 or TRBV6-3 with TRBJ1-5; possibly TRBD1 for D (6 bases). In germline, CDR1 is MNHEY, CDR2 SVGEGT. This CDR3 comprises 15 residues. V was trimmed by 5 bases and J by 1 base, leaving 12 bases between them. In nucleotides, the CDR3 is TGTGCCAGCAGTCACAGGGAGAAGAGCAATCAGCCCCAGCATTTT. Amino acids: CASSHREKSNQPQHF.

This chain uses TRBV6-4 with TRBJ1-5; D remains ambiguous. The CDR3 is 14 amino acids. The germline V gene has CDR1 MRHNA and CDR2 SNTAGT. V was trimmed by 5 bases and J by 2 bases, leaving 10 bases between them. The CDR3 here is CASSKTPGNQPQHF. The CDR3 DNA reads as TGTGCCAGCAGTAAGACACCGGGCAATCAGCCCCAGCATTTT.